The rows below give T cell receptor beta chains drawn from one sample of a study of blood T cell repertoires in COVID-19. Sequencing used immunoSEQ multiplex PCR; TCRdb keeps in-frame clones, though not all of them. The sample consists of approximately 290,000 clones, about 89% of them appearing once. The source material was peripheral blood. The receptors originated from a man aged 25 to 40 with acute or convalescent COVID-19. The CDR3 runs from the conserved cysteine through the conserved F or W. Each record gives: V gene, clone size, J gene, D gene, CDR3 protein, CDR3 DNA. D genes are given only for firm matches. Not every row has a clone size; where given, it reads once, few, many or a size class.

TRBV3-1/TRBV3-2	-	TRBJ2-5	-	CASSQKGIALETQYF	TGTGCCAGCAGCCAAAAGGGGATAGCTTTAGAGACCCAGTACTTC
TRBV4-1	-	TRBJ2-1	TRBD2	CASSLVGREGLYNEQFF	TGCGCCAGCAGCCTGGTGGGGCGGGAGGGCCTCTACAATGAGCAGTTCTTC
TRBV5-3	-	TRBJ2-1	TRBD2	CARSLVAGGPCEQFF	TGTGCCAGAAGCTTGGTTGCGGGGGGGCCGTGTGAGCAGTTCTTC
TRBV28	-	TRBJ1-4	TRBD1	CASSGQGPTNEKLFF	TGTGCCAGCAGTGGACAGGGGCCAACTAATGAAAAACTGTTTTTT
TRBV30	-	TRBJ1-6	TRBD1	CAWSSPGTGSSSPLHF	TGTGCCTGGAGTTCTCCAGGGACAGGGTCTTCTTCACCCCTCCACTTT
TRBV10-3	-	TRBJ1-6	-	CAIRRQSDSPLHF	TGTGCCATCAGGAGACAGTCGGATAGTCCCCTCCACTTT
TRBV4-2	-	TRBJ1-6	-	CASSQRSDGGGSPLHF	TGTGCCAGCAGCCAGAGGAGCGACGGGGGAGGGTCACCCCTCCACTTT
TRBV5-6	-	TRBJ1-2	TRBD1	CASRGQGRTYGYTF	TGTGCCAGCAGGGGACAGGGGCGTACCTATGGCTACACCTTC
TRBV5-5	-	TRBJ1-1	TRBD1	CASRTQQGMVTEAFF	TGTGCCAGCAGAACCCAACAGGGGATGGTCACTGAAGCTTTCTTT
TRBV19	-	TRBJ2-7	-	CASSPRTVLAYEQYF	TGTGCCAGTAGTCCCCGGACAGTTCTCGCCTACGAGCAGTACTTC
TRBV7-9	few	TRBJ2-3	-	CASSLEGDPSVGTQYF	TGTGCCAGCAGCTTAGAGGGGGACCCCAGTGTGGGTACGCAGTATTTT
TRBV10-3	once	TRBJ2-7	-	CAIRDLDEQYF	TGTGCCATCAGGGACTTAGACGAGCAGTACTTC
TRBV4-2	few	TRBJ2-3	TRBD1	CASSQGTGSDTQYF	TGTGCCAGCAGCCAAGGGACAGGGTCAGATACGCAGTATTTT
TRBV15	-	TRBJ2-2	-	CATSRDTVTGELFF	TGTGCCACCAGCAGAGATACGGTAACCGGGGAGCTGTTTTTT
TRBV4-1	-	TRBJ2-1	-	CASSQDSAAAYNEQFF	TGCGCCAGCAGCCAAGATTCGGCGGCAGCGTACAATGAGCAGTTCTTC
TRBV19	once	TRBJ2-1	-	CASSPWQGMGEQFF	TGTGCCAGTAGCCCGTGGCAGGGGATGGGTGAGCAGTTCTTC
TRBV7-9	once	TRBJ1-1	TRBD1	CASSSETGWNTEAFF	TGTGCCAGCAGCTCTGAGACAGGGTGGAACACTGAAGCTTTCTTT
TRBV25-1	-	TRBJ1-1	TRBD1	CATETGAEAFF	TGTGCCACCGAAACAGGGGCTGAAGCTTTCTTT
TRBV9	-	TRBJ1-5	-	CASSVDPSVSNQPQHF	TGTGCCAGCAGCGTAGACCCCTCGGTGAGCAATCAGCCCCAGCATTTT
TRBV7-3	-	TRBJ2-3	-	CASSLTSGGSGGTDTQYF	TGTGCCAGCAGCTTAACTTCTGGGGGCAGCGGTGGCACAGATACGCAGTATTTT
TRBV28	-	TRBJ2-3	-	CASSLPTGRAQYF	TGTGCCAGCAGTTTACCAACAGGAAGGGCGCAGTATTTT
TRBV11-3	-	TRBJ2-5	-	CASSDATGNQETQYF	TGTGCCAGCAGCGACGCCACAGGGAACCAAGAGACCCAGTACTTC
TRBV7-3	-	TRBJ1-4	-	CASSLNPGNNEKLFF	TGTGCCAGCAGCTTAAATCCAGGGAATAATGAAAAACTGTTTTTT
TRBV7-2	-	TRBJ2-3	TRBD2	CASSDDLGLVGTDTQYF	TGTGCCAGCAGCGATGACCTGGGACTAGTTGGCACAGATACGCAGTATTTT
TRBV19	-	TRBJ2-7	TRBD2	CASSLTSGRFRNAYEQYF	TGTGCCAGTAGCTTGACTAGCGGGAGATTTCGCAACGCCTACGAGCAGTACTTC
TRBV3-1/TRBV3-2	-	TRBJ2-2	-	CASSQDLAAGELFF	TGTGCCAGCAGCCAAGACCTGGCGGCCGGGGAGCTGTTTTTT
TRBV7-9	-	TRBJ1-2	TRBD1	CASSFGQGVFYGYTF	TGTGCCAGCAGCTTTGGACAGGGAGTATTCTATGGCTACACCTTC
TRBV7-2	-	TRBJ1-1	-	CASSKPFRTEAFF	TGTGCCAGCAGCAAGCCTTTTCGTACTGAAGCTTTCTTT
TRBV4-2	-	TRBJ2-7	TRBD2	CASSQDSVFGRNEQYF	TGTGCCAGCAGCCAAGATTCAGTTTTCGGGAGGAACGAGCAGTACTTC
TRBV7-8	-	TRBJ2-7	-	CASSFIDEQYF	TGTGCCAGCAGCTTTATCGACGAGCAGTACTTC
TRBV6-4	-	TRBJ2-2	-	CASRAWTGELFF	TGTGCCAGCCGAGCCTGGACCGGGGAGCTGTTTTTT
TRBV30	-	TRBJ1-2	-	CAWSVIARSGYTF	TGTGCCTGGAGTGTAATTGCGCGGTCTGGCTACACCTTC
TRBV7-2	few	TRBJ2-7	-	CASSLMFESYEQYF	TGTGCCAGCAGCTTAATGTTTGAGTCCTACGAGCAGTACTTC
TRBV3-1/TRBV3-2	-	TRBJ1-3	-	CASSQVTLSSGNTIYF	TGTGCCAGCAGCCAAGTTACTTTGAGCTCTGGAAACACCATATATTTT
TRBV27	-	TRBJ2-3	TRBD2	CASSFSGVGRAATDTQYF	TGTGCCAGCAGCTTCTCAGGAGTTGGGAGGGCTGCTACAGATACGCAGTATTTT
TRBV10-3	-	TRBJ1-3	TRBD1	CALRQGPGGNTIYF	TGTGCCCTCCGACAGGGCCCCGGGGGAAACACCATATATTTT
TRBV5-1	-	TRBJ1-2	-	CASSLDSRFGYTF	TGCGCCAGCAGCTTGGACTCGAGGTTTGGCTACACCTTC
TRBV6-5	-	TRBJ2-5	TRBD1	CASRDLPGQQETQYF	TGTGCCAGCAGAGATTTACCGGGACAGCAAGAGACCCAGTACTTC
TRBV7-2	-	TRBJ2-2	-	CASTLRSGPGLNTGELFF	TGTGCCAGCACCCTCCGAAGCGGACCGGGACTTAACACCGGGGAGCTGTTTTTT
TRBV7-8	-	TRBJ2-5	TRBD1	CASSSAVWTGEKTQYF	TGTGCCAGCAGCTCAGCTGTTTGGACAGGGGAGAAGACCCAGTACTTC
TRBV28	-	TRBJ2-2	-	CASSFGGNTGELFF	TGTGCCAGCAGTTTCGGAGGAAACACCGGGGAGCTGTTTTTT
TRBV30	-	TRBJ2-7	-	CAWSARSYEQYF	TGTGCCTGGAGTGCGCGGTCCTACGAGCAGTACTTC